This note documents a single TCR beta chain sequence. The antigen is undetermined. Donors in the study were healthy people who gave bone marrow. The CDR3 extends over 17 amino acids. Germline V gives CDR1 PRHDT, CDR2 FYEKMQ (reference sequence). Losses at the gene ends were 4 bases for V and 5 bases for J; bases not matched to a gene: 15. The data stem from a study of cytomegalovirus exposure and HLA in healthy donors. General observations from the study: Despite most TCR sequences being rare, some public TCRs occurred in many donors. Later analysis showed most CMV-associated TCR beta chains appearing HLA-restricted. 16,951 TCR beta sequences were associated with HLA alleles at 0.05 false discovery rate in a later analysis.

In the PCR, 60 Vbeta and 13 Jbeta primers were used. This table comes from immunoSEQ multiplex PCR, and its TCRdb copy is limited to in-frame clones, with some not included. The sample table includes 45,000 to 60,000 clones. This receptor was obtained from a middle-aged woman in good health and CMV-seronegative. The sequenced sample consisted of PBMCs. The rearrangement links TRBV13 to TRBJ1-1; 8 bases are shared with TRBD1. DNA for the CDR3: TGTGCCAGCAGCTCTCCCCGGTCAGGGGGCGGAAAAACTGAAGCTTTCTTT. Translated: CASSSPRSGGGKTEAFF.